Reported below is one T cell receptor (beta chain). This sample stems from a study of T cell changes during pregnancy in multiple sclerosis. V was clipped by 5 bases and J by 3 bases, with 7 bases between them. The CDR3 extends over 12 amino acids. The germline CDR1 and CDR2 sequences are SGDLS and YYNGEE. Data came from immunoSEQ multiplex PCR; TCRdb stores just in-frame clones and leaves some out. The table records just under 65,000 clones, approximately 94% of them present only once. Sequencing was performed on CD8+ T cells from peripheral blood mononuclear cells, taken in the second trimester of pregnancy. The gene calls are TRBV9 and TRBJ2-3; D is unresolved. This clonotype originated in a female donor with multiple sclerosis, enrolled in a pregnancy study. The CDR3 spells CASRAITDTQYF. DNA of the CDR3: TGTGCCAGCAGAGCCATTACAGATACGCAGTATTTT.